This T cell receptor beta chain was retrieved from a study of blood T cell repertoires in COVID-19. Study information: Specimens from acute and convalescent COVID-19 originated in the United States, Italy and Spain. PBMCs, B-cell-depleted T cells, or T cells were the source of the cDNA or gDNA that made up the material.

There are 13 residues in the CDR3. CDR1 and CDR2 (germline): SGHKS, YYEKEE (reference sequence). V shed 0 bases and J shed 3 bases, with 6 bases lying between them. In the original workflow: Researchers report that nucleated cell counts were estimated from reference gene primer amplification. The repertoire was sequenced with immunoSEQ multiplex PCR; TCRdb's copy has only in-frame clones and lacks some. V, J and clone size were drawn from that table, and D and trimming were deduced from the DNA. The sample includes approximately 74,000 clones, more than 75% of them seen just once. This receptor was taken from a woman aged 60-75 years with acute or convalescent COVID-19. The chain uses TRBV5-5 and TRBJ1-1; TRBD1 might be the D (5 bases). Specimen: peripheral blood. The CDR3 reads CASSLAGDTEAFF. Written as DNA, the CDR3 is TGTGCCAGCAGCTTGGCGGGGGACACTGAAGCTTTCTTT.